The present T cell receptor (beta chain) was sequenced within a study of beta chain features in type 1 diabetes. For the study at large: What patients shared with healthy donors was a similar profile of age, gender and cell yields. Overall study findings and caveats: Insertions were fewer and deletions more numerous at VDJ junctions in type 1 diabetes patients. Moderately but significantly shorter TCRB CDR3s were found in Type 1 diabetes patients in all four CD4+ subsets. Relative to healthy donors, patients appeared to have naive, central memory and Treg TCRB repertoires that were more similar.

On this clone: Its antigen remains unknown. This sample includes further DNA sequences coding for the same CDR3.

V was shortened by 0 bases and J by 4 bases, with 8 bases between the two germline ends. This CDR3 is built from 14 residues. Germline V gene sequence: CDR1 SGDLS, CDR2 YYNGEE. TCRB transcripts that were expressed got sequenced, as all of the isolated RNA had been reverse transcribed. Sequencing was performed with immunoSEQ multiplex PCR; in TCRdb, only in-frame clones are kept and a portion is missing. The table has around 430,000 clones, 30% seen once. The sequencing input was naive CD4+ T cells from blood. This TCR derives from a man between 18 and 29 years old in good health. This rearrangement joins TRBV9 to TRBJ2-1, with D possibly matching TRBD2 (6 bases). CDR3 sequence (DNA): TGTGCCAGCAGCGTAGGCGGGACGTACAATGAGCAGTTCTTC. Encoded protein: CASSVGGTYNEQFF.